This T cell receptor (beta chain) was profiled in a study of blood T cell repertoires in COVID-19. Looking at the study overall: Samples representing acute and convalescent COVID-19 were sourced from the United States, Italy and Spain. T cells, B-cell-depleted T cells, or PBMCs provided the cDNA or gDNA that served as material.

Sequenced by immunoSEQ multiplex PCR; TCRdb stores in-frame clones only, minus some. The repertoire holds under 200,000 clones, with about 80% as singletons. The CDR3 contains 18 residues. V dropped 0 bases and J dropped 0; count of bases not matched to a gene: 6. The germline V gene encodes CDR1 LGHNA and CDR2 YNFKEQ. This TCR was recovered from a human donor in a cohort sampled during active COVID-19. This chain connects TRBV4-2 to TRBJ2-2; 8 nucleotides line up with TRBD2. The sequenced sample was peripheral blood. CDR3 nucleotides: TGTGCCAGCAGCCAAGATCTCATTAGCGGGACGAACACCGGGGAGCTGTTTTTT. Translation gives CASSQDLISGTNTGELFF.